This is a list of T cell receptor beta chains from one sample in a study of blood T cell repertoires in COVID-19. TCRdb's table, derived via immunoSEQ multiplex PCR, lists solely in-frame clones and lacks some. Of under 85,000 clones in the sample, more than 85% are singletons; the top ten hold approximately 15%. The sequencing sample was made of peripheral blood. These receptors were collected from a man between 65 and 85 years old with active or convalescent COVID-19. Both conserved end residues are part of each CDR3. D genes are given only for firm matches. Clone size is shown for a subset of rows, as once, few, many or a class of expanded clone.

v_call: TRBV7-3
clone_size: NA
d_call: NA
j_call: TRBJ2-5
cdr3_length: 15
cdr3_nt: TGTGCCAGCAGCTCAGGGGACATCCAACAAGAGACCCAGTACTTC
cdr3_aa: CASSSGDIQQETQYF

v_call: TRBV6-5
clone_size: NA
d_call: TRBD1
j_call: TRBJ1-2
cdr3_length: 15
cdr3_nt: TGTGCCAGCAGAGACGACAGGGGGCAACTTTATGGCTACACCTTC
cdr3_aa: CASRDDRGQLYGYTF

v_call: TRBV10-3
clone_size: NA
d_call: NA
j_call: TRBJ2-6
cdr3_length: 17
cdr3_nt: TGTGCCATCAGTGAGGTCTTAGGAGGGGACGGGGCCAACGTCCTGACTTTC
cdr3_aa: CAISEVLGGDGANVLTF

v_call: TRBV5-1
clone_size: NA
d_call: NA
j_call: TRBJ2-2
cdr3_length: 17
cdr3_nt: TGCGCCAGCAGCTTGGGGCCCCAACAGGGTAACACCGGGGAGCTGTTTTTT
cdr3_aa: CASSLGPQQGNTGELFF

v_call: TRBV5-1
clone_size: NA
d_call: TRBD2
j_call: TRBJ2-3
cdr3_length: 15
cdr3_nt: TGCGCCAGCAGCTTGAGCGGGAGAGGGGGAGATACGCAGTATTTT
cdr3_aa: CASSLSGRGGDTQYF

v_call: TRBV19
clone_size: NA
d_call: TRBD1
j_call: TRBJ2-7
cdr3_length: 15
cdr3_nt: TGTGCCAGTAGTATGATACTAACCGGGACAGGTCAGCAGTACTTC
cdr3_aa: CASSMILTGTGQQYF

v_call: TRBV21-1
clone_size: NA
d_call: NA
j_call: TRBJ1-2
cdr3_length: 17
cdr3_nt: TGTGCCAGCAGCAAAAGCCCCCCGGGACAGGTATGGGATGGCTACACCTTC
cdr3_aa: CASSKSPPGQVWDGYTF

v_call: TRBV2
clone_size: NA
d_call: TRBD1
j_call: TRBJ1-1
cdr3_length: 15
cdr3_nt: TGTGCCAGCAGCCAAAACCGCCCGACAGGGGCGAGGTCTTTCTTT
cdr3_aa: CASSQNRPTGARSFF

v_call: TRBV7-3
clone_size: NA
d_call: NA
j_call: TRBJ2-1
cdr3_length: 15
cdr3_nt: TGTGCCAGCAGCTTGGGCCCCGTGAACGACAATGAGCAGTTCTTC
cdr3_aa: CASSLGPVNDNEQFF

v_call: TRBV19
clone_size: NA
d_call: NA
j_call: TRBJ1-1
cdr3_length: 15
cdr3_nt: TGTGCCAGTAGTACCCCCCTCCAGATGAACACTGAAGCTTTCTTT
cdr3_aa: CASSTPLQMNTEAFF

v_call: TRBV30
clone_size: NA
d_call: NA
j_call: TRBJ1-4
cdr3_length: 14
cdr3_nt: TGTGCCTGGAGTGTAGGCGGGAGTAATGAAAAACTGTTTTTT
cdr3_aa: CAWSVGGSNEKLFF

v_call: TRBV28
clone_size: NA
d_call: NA
j_call: TRBJ2-5
cdr3_length: 12
cdr3_nt: TGTGCCAGCAGTTTATCGGGTGAGACCCAGTACTTC
cdr3_aa: CASSLSGETQYF

v_call: TRBV27
clone_size: NA
d_call: NA
j_call: TRBJ1-6
cdr3_length: 15
cdr3_nt: TGTGCCAGCAGTTTAACGGGGGTAGATAATTCACCCCTCCACTTT
cdr3_aa: CASSLTGVDNSPLHF

v_call: TRBV7-9
clone_size: NA
d_call: TRBD1
j_call: TRBJ1-2
cdr3_length: 16
cdr3_nt: TGTGCCAGCAGCTTTTCCCGGACAGGGGGCGAAAATGGCTACACCTTC
cdr3_aa: CASSFSRTGGENGYTF

v_call: TRBV21-1
clone_size: NA
d_call: NA
j_call: TRBJ1-2
cdr3_length: 19
cdr3_nt: TGTGCCAGCAGCCACGGACAGGGAATCTATACCGCGCAACCCTGCGGCTACACCTTC
cdr3_aa: CASSHGQGIYTAQPCGYTF

v_call: TRBV28
clone_size: few
d_call: NA
j_call: TRBJ1-5
cdr3_length: 15
cdr3_nt: TGTGCCAGCAGACCCAACTTGGGAGGCAATCAGCCCCAGCATTTT
cdr3_aa: CASRPNLGGNQPQHF

v_call: TRBV6-6
clone_size: NA
d_call: TRBD1
j_call: TRBJ2-7
cdr3_length: 15
cdr3_nt: TGTGCCAGCAGGCCCGACAGGGGGCGAAAGTACGAGCAGTACTTC
cdr3_aa: CASRPDRGRKYEQYF

v_call: TRBV3-1/TRBV3-2
clone_size: NA
d_call: TRBD1
j_call: TRBJ2-7
cdr3_length: 15
cdr3_nt: TGTGCCAGCAGCCGAGGTAGGACAGGGGCCTACGAGCAGTACTTC
cdr3_aa: CASSRGRTGAYEQYF

v_call: TRBV10-1
clone_size: NA
d_call: TRBD1
j_call: TRBJ2-1
cdr3_length: 16
cdr3_nt: TGCGCCAGCAGTGCTAGACAGGGTCGAAGGGACAATGAGCAGTTCTTC
cdr3_aa: CASSARQGRRDNEQFF

v_call: TRBV4-3
clone_size: NA
d_call: TRBD1
j_call: TRBJ1-2
cdr3_length: 19
cdr3_nt: TGCGCCAGCAGCCAATTTCTCGGAGAAGGGGGCAAGGCTAACTATGGCTACACCTTC
cdr3_aa: CASSQFLGEGGKANYGYTF

v_call: TRBV2
clone_size: NA
d_call: TRBD1
j_call: TRBJ1-6
cdr3_length: 15
cdr3_nt: TGTGCCAGCAGTGCCAGACAGGGTCCCAATTCACCCCTCCACTTT
cdr3_aa: CASSARQGPNSPLHF

v_call: TRBV6-6
clone_size: NA
d_call: TRBD1
j_call: TRBJ2-7
cdr3_length: 15
cdr3_nt: TGTGCCAGCAGGCAGGGACAGGGGGTGTCCTACGAGCAGTACTTC
cdr3_aa: CASRQGQGVSYEQYF

v_call: TRBV27
clone_size: NA
d_call: NA
j_call: TRBJ1-2
cdr3_length: 15
cdr3_nt: TGTGCCAGCAGTTTAACCGGGGAACCCAACTATGGCTACACCTTC
cdr3_aa: CASSLTGEPNYGYTF

v_call: TRBV6-5
clone_size: NA
d_call: NA
j_call: TRBJ1-1
cdr3_length: 14
cdr3_nt: TGTGCCAGCAGTTACCGTGGCGAGGGTACTGAAGCTTTCTTT
cdr3_aa: CASSYRGEGTEAFF